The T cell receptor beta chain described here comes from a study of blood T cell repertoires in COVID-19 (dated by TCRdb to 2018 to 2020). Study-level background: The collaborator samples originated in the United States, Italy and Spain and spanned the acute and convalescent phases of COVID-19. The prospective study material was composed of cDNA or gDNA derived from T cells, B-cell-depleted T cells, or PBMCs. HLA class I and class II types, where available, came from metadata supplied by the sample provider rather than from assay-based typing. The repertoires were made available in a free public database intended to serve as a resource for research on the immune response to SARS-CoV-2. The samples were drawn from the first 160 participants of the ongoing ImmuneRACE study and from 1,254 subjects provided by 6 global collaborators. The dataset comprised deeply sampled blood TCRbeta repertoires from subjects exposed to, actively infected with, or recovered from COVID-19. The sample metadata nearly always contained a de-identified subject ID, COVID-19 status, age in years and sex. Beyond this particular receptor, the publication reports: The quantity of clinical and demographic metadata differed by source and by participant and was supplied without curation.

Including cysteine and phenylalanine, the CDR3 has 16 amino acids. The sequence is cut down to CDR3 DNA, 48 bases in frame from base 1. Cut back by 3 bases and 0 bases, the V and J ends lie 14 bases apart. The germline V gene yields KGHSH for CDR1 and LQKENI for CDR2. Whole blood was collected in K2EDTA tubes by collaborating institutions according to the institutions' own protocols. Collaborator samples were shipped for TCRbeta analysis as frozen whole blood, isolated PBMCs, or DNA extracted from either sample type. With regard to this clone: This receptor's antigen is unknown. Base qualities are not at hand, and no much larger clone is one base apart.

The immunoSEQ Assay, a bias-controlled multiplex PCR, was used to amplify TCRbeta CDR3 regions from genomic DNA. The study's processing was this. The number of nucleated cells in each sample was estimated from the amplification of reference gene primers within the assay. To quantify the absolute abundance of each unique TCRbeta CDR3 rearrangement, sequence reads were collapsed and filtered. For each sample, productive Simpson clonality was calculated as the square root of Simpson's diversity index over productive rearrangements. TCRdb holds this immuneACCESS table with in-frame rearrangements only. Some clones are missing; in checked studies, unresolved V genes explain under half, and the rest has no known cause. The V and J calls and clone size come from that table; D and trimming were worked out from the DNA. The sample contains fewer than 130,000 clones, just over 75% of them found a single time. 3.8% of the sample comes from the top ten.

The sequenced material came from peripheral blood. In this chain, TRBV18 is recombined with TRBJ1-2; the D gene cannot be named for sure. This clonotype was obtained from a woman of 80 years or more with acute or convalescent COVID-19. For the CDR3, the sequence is CASSPRRSLANYGYTF. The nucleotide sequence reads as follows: TGTGCCAGCTCACCTCGACGGAGCCTAGCTAACTATGGCTACACCTTC.